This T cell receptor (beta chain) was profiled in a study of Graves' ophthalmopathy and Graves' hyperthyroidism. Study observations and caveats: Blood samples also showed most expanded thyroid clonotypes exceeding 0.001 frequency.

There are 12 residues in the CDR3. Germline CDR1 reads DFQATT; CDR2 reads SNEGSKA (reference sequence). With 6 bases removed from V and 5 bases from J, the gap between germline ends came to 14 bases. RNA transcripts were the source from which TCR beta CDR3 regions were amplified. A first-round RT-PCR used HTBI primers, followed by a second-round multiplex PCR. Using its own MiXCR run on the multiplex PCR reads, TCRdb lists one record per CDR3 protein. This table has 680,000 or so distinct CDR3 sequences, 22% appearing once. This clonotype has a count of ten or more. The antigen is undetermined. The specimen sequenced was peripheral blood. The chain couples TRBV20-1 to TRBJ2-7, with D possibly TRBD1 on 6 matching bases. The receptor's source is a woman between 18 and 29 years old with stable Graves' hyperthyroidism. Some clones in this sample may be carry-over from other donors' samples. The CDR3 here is CSATVQGHEQYF. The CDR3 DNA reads TGCAGTGCCACGGTACAGGGCCACGAGCAGTACTTC.